The 32 T cell receptor beta chains below were found in one sample sequenced in a study of T cell changes during pregnancy in multiple sclerosis. TCRdb keeps only in-frame clones here, not all; method: immunoSEQ multiplex PCR. The sample yields tens of thousands of clones, 85% to 95% seen once. The starting material was peripheral blood, obtained in the third trimester of pregnancy. The receptors shown here come from a female donor in good health, enrolled as a control in a pregnancy study.

The gene calls are TRBV7-2 and TRBJ2-3; 8 positions match TRBD2. Germline CDR1 is SGHTA and CDR2 is FQGNSA. V dropped 5 bases and J dropped 2; count of bases not matched to a gene: 9. The length of the CDR3 is 16 residues. DNA of the CDR3: TGTGCCAGCAGCCCGTTAGCGGGAAGCAACACAGATACGCAGTATTTT. Translating gives CASSPLAGSNTDTQYF.

The rearrangement links TRBV11-2 to TRBJ2-5; 14 bases agree with TRBD2. Germline V gene sequence: CDR1 SGHAT, CDR2 FQNNGV. This CDR3 has 16 residues. The trim removed 3 bases at V and 3 bases at J, leaving 3 bases unmatched. The CDR3 nucleotides read TGTGCCAGCAGCTTCACGACTAGCGGGGGGGAAGAGACCCAGTACTTC. Amino acid sequence: CASSFTTSGGEETQYF.

This chain joins TRBV5-1 and TRBJ2-2; 10 nucleotides agree with TRBD2. The CDR3 has 15 amino acids. J gave up 5 bases and V 5 bases, and 6 bases lay outside the gene matches. From germline, CDR1 is SGHRS and CDR2 YFSETQ. The DNA for the CDR3 is TGCGCCAGCAGTTCAAGCGGGAGGGGAACCGGGGAGCTGTTTTTT. Translating it yields CASSSSGRGTGELFF.

The gene calls are TRBV19 and TRBJ1-5; possibly TRBD1 for D (6 bases). V was shortened by 5 bases and J by 0 bases, with 14 bases between the two germline ends. There are 16 residues in the CDR3. CDR1 is LNHDA, CDR2 SQIVND, per germline (reference sequence). DNA for the CDR3: TGTGCCAGTAGTGGGCGGACAGCCTATAGCAATCAGCCCCAGCATTTT. It yields the protein CASSGRTAYSNQPQHF.

This clone was found once. The chain employs TRBV7-6 and TRBJ2-3, with 12 bases that match TRBD1. The germline gives CDR1 SGHVS, CDR2 FNYEAQ. V dropped 4 bases and J dropped 4; count of bases not matched to a gene: 6. The CDR3 consists of 16 residues. For the CDR3, the DNA is TGTGCCAGCAGCTATCCGGGACAGGGGGCCTCAGATACGCAGTATTTT. As protein: CASSYPGQGASDTQYF.

In DNA, the CDR3 is TGTGCCAGCAGTTCCGGGACAGGGGCTTATAGCAATCAGCCCCAGCATTTT. Translation: CASSSGTGAYSNQPQHF. The chain carries TRBV27 and TRBJ1-5, with 10 bases fitting TRBD1. This CDR3 comprises 17 residues. V trimming: 4 bases; J trimming: 0 bases; junction bases outside the gene matches: 6. CDR1 is MNHEY and CDR2 is SMNVEV in the germline V gene (reference sequence).

V gene TRBV7-8 combines with J gene TRBJ1-2, with 9 nucleotides matching TRBD1. V lost 5 bases, J lost 3 bases, and 10 bases stayed unmatched. CDR3 length equals 16 residues. CDR1 SGHVS and CDR2 FQNEAQ come from the germline V gene. CDR3 nucleotides: TGTGCCAGCAGCCTAGGGACAGGGCGAGGGGACTATGGCTACACCTTC. Residues: CASSLGTGRGDYGYTF.

CDR3 coding DNA: TGTGCCAGTAGTATTCTCCAGGGAATTCATACACCCTACGAGCAGTACTTC. This gives the protein CASSILQGIHTPYEQYF. The rearrangement links TRBV19 to TRBJ2-7, with a weak D call TRBD1 (5 bases). V was cut by 3 bases and J by 2 bases, with 20 bases left in between. The CDR3 is made up of 17 amino acids. CDR1 and CDR2 from the germline V gene are LNHDA and SQIVND (reference sequence).

This clone was observed a few times. The chain is built from TRBV10-3 and TRBJ1-5, with 7 bases matching TRBD1. CDR3 length equals 14 residues. CDR1 and CDR2 (germline): ENHRY, SYGVKD. The V and J ends lost 5 bases and 2 bases, in that order; junction bases with no gene match: 3. CDR3: CAISKGAGNQPQHF. CDR3 nucleotides: TGTGCCATCAGTAAGGGGGCTGGCAATCAGCCCCAGCATTTT.

The V and J genes are TRBV5-6 and TRBJ2-1; 9 positions agree with TRBD1. The J segment lost 6 bases and the V segment lost 6 bases, leaving 10 bases of the junction unmatched. The CDR3 covers 15 residues. CDR1 is SGHDT, CDR2 YYEEEE, per germline. This CDR3 is CASTAGTGPPNEQFF. For the CDR3, the DNA is TGTGCCAGCACTGCTGGGACAGGGCCCCCCAATGAGCAGTTCTTC.

This clone showed up just once. The chain recombines TRBV7-3 with TRBJ2-1; 7 bases agree with TRBD2. The ends lost 3 bases at V and 6 bases at J; junction bases unmatched: 2. CDR3 length equals 13 residues. CDR1 is SGHTA, CDR2 FQGTGA, per germline. CDR3 coding DNA: TGTGCCAGCAGCTTGGGGGGGTCCAATGAGCAGTTCTTC. Translation gives CASSLGGSNEQFF.

V usage is TRBV10-3 and J usage is TRBJ2-1; TRBD2 aligns across 8 bases. The germline CDR1 and CDR2 sequences are ENHRY and SYGVKD. The CDR3 totals 13 residues. Losses at the gene ends were 11 bases for V and 3 bases for J; bases not matched to a gene: 6. The CDR3 nucleotides read TGTGCCTATAGCGGGGACCACTACAATGAGCAGTTCTTC. Translation gives CAYSGDHYNEQFF.

For the CDR3, the DNA is TGCAGCGTTCCTAAGAACACCGGGGAGCTGTTTTTT. It translates to CSVPKNTGELFF. The chain is built from TRBV29-1 and TRBJ2-2; D uncertain. The CDR3 runs 12 residues. Germline loops: CDR1 SQVTM, CDR2 ANQGSEA. Trimming shortened V by 5 bases and J by 1 base, and 5 bases separated the two germline ends.

CDR3: CASRRQGNTIYF. CDR3 coding DNA: TGTGCCAGTCGAAGACAGGGAAACACCATATATTTT. This chain links TRBV19 with TRBJ1-3, with a weak D call TRBD1 (5 bases). The CDR3 runs 12 residues. The ends were cut back, 8 bases at V and 4 bases at J, with 9 bases in the middle. The V gene's germline CDR1 is LNHDA and CDR2 SQIVND (reference sequence).

The chain uses TRBV9 and TRBJ1-1; D unresolved. Trimming pared 4 bases from V and 1 base from J, leaving 8 bases between. Germline CDR1 is SGDLS and CDR2 is YYNGEE. The CDR3 consists of 13 residues. CDR3 loop: CASSHTSNTEAFF. CDR3 nucleotides: TGTGCCAGCAGCCATACATCGAACACTGAAGCTTTCTTT. The full variable domain, rest sourced from reference TRBV9 and TRBJ1-1, is DSGVTQTPKHLITATGQRVTLRCSPRSGDLSVYWYQQSLDQGLQFLIQYYNGEERAKGNILERFSAQQFPDLHSELNLSSLELGDSALYFCASSHTSNTEAFFGQGTRLTVV.

This chain links TRBV15 with TRBJ1-2; possible D gene TRBD1, 5 bases. Germline V gene data show CDR1 as LNHNV and CDR2 as YYDKDF (reference sequence). Trimming left V 8 bases short and J 5 bases short, with 24 bases between. The CDR3 spans 16 residues. The CDR3 nucleotides are TGTGCCACCTCCCGGTGGCAGGGTAGGGGTACTTATGGCTACACCTTC. Translation gives CATSRWQGRGTYGYTF.

V gene TRBV2 combines with J gene TRBJ2-7; 9 positions match TRBD1. J lost 3 bases, V lost 6 bases, and 9 bases had no gene match. The V gene's germline CDR1 is SNHLY and CDR2 FYNNEI. The CDR3 loop spans 15 amino acids. The CDR3 is CASSSTGGLGYEQYF. The CDR3 DNA is TGTGCCAGCAGCTCCACAGGGGGCTTAGGCTACGAGCAGTACTTC.

The chain employs TRBV2 and TRBJ1-5; 8 nucleotides match TRBD1. J gave up 2 bases and V 5 bases, and 5 bases lay outside the gene matches. Germline V lookup: CDR1 SNHLY, CDR2 FYNNEI. The CDR3 loop spans 15 amino acids. The CDR3 DNA is TGTGCCAGCAGTCTCGGGACAGGCGGCAATCAGCCCCAGCATTTT. Amino acids: CASSLGTGGNQPQHF.

The chain joins TRBV10-3 to TRBJ2-7; TRBD1 aligns across 9 bases. The V segment lost 0 bases and the J segment 3 bases; nucleotides outside the gene matches: 6. This CDR3 region has 16 residues. CDR1 and CDR2 (germline): ENHRY, SYGVKD. The CDR3 sequence is CAISESERGQGYEQYF. As DNA, the CDR3 is TGTGCCATCAGTGAGTCGGAGCGGGGACAGGGCTACGAGCAGTACTTC.

The chain combines TRBV19 with TRBJ2-7, with 7 nucleotides matching TRBD1. The CDR3 covers 13 residues. CDR1 and CDR2 from the germline V gene are LNHDA and SQIVND (reference sequence). The junction had 3 bases not matched to a gene; V was cut back by 3 bases and J by 4 bases. CDR3 loop: CASSITGEYEQYF. The CDR3 DNA reads as TGTGCCAGTAGTATTACAGGGGAGTACGAGCAGTACTTC.

The genes are TRBV20-1 and TRBJ2-1; D is ambiguous. Germline CDR1 is DFQATT and CDR2 is SNEGSKA (reference sequence). CDR3 length: 10 amino acids. The V end lost 5 bases, the J end lost 6 bases, and 5 bases lay between the germline ends. CDR3: CSAPINEQFF. The CDR3 DNA sequence: TGCAGTGCTCCCATCAATGAGCAGTTCTTC.

V gene TRBV6-1 combines with J gene TRBJ2-3, with 9 positions matching TRBD2. CDR1 is MNHNS and CDR2 is SASEGT in the germline V gene. The CDR3 sequence is 15 residues long. J gave up 5 bases and V 5 bases, and 8 bases lay outside the gene matches. The CDR3 sequence: CASSLRLAVGDTQYF. In nucleotides, the CDR3 is TGTGCCAGCAGTCTACGACTAGCGGTTGGAGATACGCAGTATTTT.

This rearrangement joins TRBV11-2 to TRBJ2-2; D possibly corresponds to TRBD1 (6 bases). CDR3 length equals 16 residues. CDR1 is SGHAT, CDR2 FQNNGV, per germline. Trimming removed 4 bases from V and 4 bases from J, with 16 bases in between. This CDR3 is CASSSNQGPVTGELFF. The CDR3 nucleotides are TGTGCCAGCAGCTCAAACCAGGGGCCAGTCACCGGGGAGCTGTTTTTT.

The V call is TRBV10-3, the J call TRBJ1-4, with a tentative D call TRBD1 (5 bases). Germline CDR1 reads ENHRY; CDR2 reads SYGVKD. The V and J ends lost 11 bases and 4 bases respectively, with 14 bases between them. CDR3 size: 13 residues. CDR3 amino acids: CAVRQPSNEKLFF. The CDR3 DNA reads as TGTGCCGTTCGACAGCCGAGTAATGAAAAACTGTTTTTT.

The chain is built from TRBV7-2 and TRBJ1-2; D call uncertain. The V gene lost 2 bases and the J gene lost 0 bases, with 4 bases spanning the gap. This CDR3 contains 13 residues. Germline assignment: CDR1 SGHTA and CDR2 FQGNSA. CDR3 sequence: CASSLQTNYGYTF. CDR3 nucleotide sequence: TGTGCCAGCAGCTTACAGACTAACTATGGCTACACCTTC.

The V and J genes are TRBV6-5 and TRBJ2-3; 10 positions agree with TRBD2. V gave up 6 bases and J gave up 7 bases; unmatched junction bases: 10. The CDR3 length is 15 residues. In germline, CDR1 is MNHEY, CDR2 SVGAGI. The CDR3 bases are TGTGCCAGCAGCCGAGGACTAGCGGCGTCAAATACGCAGTATTTT. Amino acids: CASSRGLAASNTQYF.

The V call is TRBV15, the J call TRBJ1-1; D gene unclear. Germline V gene lookup returns CDR1 LNHNV and CDR2 YYDKDF (reference sequence). V was cut by 0 bases and J by 3 bases, with 11 bases left in between. The CDR3 consists of 15 residues. This CDR3 is CATSREMAQDTEAFF. CDR3 DNA sequence: TGTGCCACCAGCAGAGAAATGGCCCAAGACACTGAAGCTTTCTTT.

This chain uses TRBV30 with TRBJ2-1, with TRBD1 as a possible D gene (5 bases). From germline, CDR1 is GTSNPN and CDR2 SVGIG (reference sequence). Deletions cut 2 bases from V and 3 bases from J, with 14 bases between. The CDR3 has 15 amino acids. CDR3 loop: CAWSIDSASYNEQFF. DNA for the CDR3: TGTGCCTGGAGTATAGACAGTGCCAGCTACAATGAGCAGTTCTTC. The complete variable domain, with remaining parts taken from reference TRBV30 and TRBJ2-1, reads SQTIHQWPATLVQPVGSPLSLECTVEGTSNPNLYWYRQAAGRGLQLLFYSVGIGQISSEVPQNLSASRPQDRQFILSSKKLLLSDSGFYLCAWSIDSASYNEQFFGPGTRLTVL.

V is TRBV4-2 and J is TRBJ2-2, with 9 bases aligning to TRBD1. The CDR3 sequence is 15 residues long. V shed 4 bases, J shed 10 bases, and the junction held 10 bases outside the gene matches. Germline CDR1 LGHNA, CDR2 YNFKEQ. The CDR3 here is CASSLRGTGGEELFF. The CDR3 DNA is TGTGCCAGCAGCCTCAGAGGCACAGGGGGCGAGGAGCTGTTTTTT.

The chain is built from TRBV7-6 and TRBJ2-1; D is perhaps TRBD2 (6 bases). This CDR3 is built from 14 residues. V was trimmed by 3 bases and J by 5 bases, leaving 11 bases between them. Germline lookup yields CDR1 SGHVS and CDR2 FNYEAQ. CDR3 sequence (DNA): TGTGCCAGCAGCTTTGGCGCGGGGCACAATGAGCAGTTCTTC. Its translation: CASSFGAGHNEQFF.

The chain links TRBV27 to TRBJ2-7; D remains unclear. Per germline, CDR1 MNHEY and CDR2 SMNVEV (reference sequence). The CDR3 runs 14 residues. V lost 3 bases and J lost 2, with 11 bases in between. The CDR3 DNA follows: TGTGCCAGCAGTTTGGGCTGGGCAACCTACGAGCAGTACTTC. Its translation: CASSLGWATYEQYF.

The rearrangement links TRBV4-3 to TRBJ2-2; D may be TRBD2 (6 bases). CDR3 size: 15 residues. Germline-derived CDR1 and CDR2 are LGHNA and YSLEER. Between the trimmed V and J ends, which lost 4 bases and 5 bases, there was a span of 14 bases. CDR3 in DNA: TGCGCCAGCAGCCCCCCCGCGGGGACGACCGGGGAGCTGTTTTTT. Translated: CASSPPAGTTGELFF.